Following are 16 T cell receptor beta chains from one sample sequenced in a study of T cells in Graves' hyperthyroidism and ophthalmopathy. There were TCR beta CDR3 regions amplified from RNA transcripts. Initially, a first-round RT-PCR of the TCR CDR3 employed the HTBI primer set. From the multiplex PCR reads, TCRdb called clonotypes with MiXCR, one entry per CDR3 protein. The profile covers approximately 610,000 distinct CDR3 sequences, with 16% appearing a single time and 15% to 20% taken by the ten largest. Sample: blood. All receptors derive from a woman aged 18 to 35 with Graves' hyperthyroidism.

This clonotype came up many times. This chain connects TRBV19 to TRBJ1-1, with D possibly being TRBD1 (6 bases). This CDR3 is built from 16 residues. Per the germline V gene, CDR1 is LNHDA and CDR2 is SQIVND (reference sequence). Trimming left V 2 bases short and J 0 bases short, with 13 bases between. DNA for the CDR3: TGTGCCAGTAGTATACCCAACAGGGCCATGAACACTGAAGCTTTCTTT. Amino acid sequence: CASSIPNRAMNTEAFF.

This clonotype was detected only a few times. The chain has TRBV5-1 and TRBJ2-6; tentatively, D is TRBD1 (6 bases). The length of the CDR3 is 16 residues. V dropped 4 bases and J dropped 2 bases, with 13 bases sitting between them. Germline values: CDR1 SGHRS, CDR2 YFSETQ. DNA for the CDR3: TGCGCCAGCAGCCCCCAGGGGCTGGCTGGGGCCAACGTCCTGACTTTC. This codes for CASSPQGLAGANVLTF.

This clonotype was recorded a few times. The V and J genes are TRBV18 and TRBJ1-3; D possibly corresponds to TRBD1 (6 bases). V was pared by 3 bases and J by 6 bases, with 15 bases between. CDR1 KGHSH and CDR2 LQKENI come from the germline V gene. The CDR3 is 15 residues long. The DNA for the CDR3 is TGTGCCAGCTCACCCGTTACAGGGCTCGAAAACACCATATATTTT. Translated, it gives CASSPVTGLENTIYF. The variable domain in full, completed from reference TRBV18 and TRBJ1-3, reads NAGVMQNPRHLVRRRGQEARLRCSPMKGHSHVYWYRQLPEEGLKFMVYLQKENIIDESGMPKERFSAEFPKEGPSILRIQQVVRGDSAAYFCASSPVTGLENTIYFGEGSWLTVV.

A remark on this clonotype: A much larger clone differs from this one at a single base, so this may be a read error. CDR3 residues: CASSRTGGVNDYTF. The CDR3, as DNA: TGTGCCAGCAGCCGGACAGGGGGGGTGAATGACTACACCTTC. The V call is TRBV7-9, the J call TRBJ1-2, with TRBD1 matching 10 bases. The length of the CDR3 is 14 residues. The germline CDR1 and CDR2 sequences are SEHNR and FQNEAQ (reference sequence). J was trimmed by 10 bases and V by 5 bases; bases with no gene match: 10. The whole variable domain, filled in from reference TRBV7-9 and TRBJ1-2, reads DTGVSQNPRHKITKRGQNVTFRCDPISEHNRLYWYRQTLGQGPEFLTYFQNEAQLEKSRLLSDRFSAERPKGSFSTLEIQRTEQGDSAMYLCASSRTGGVNDYTFGSGTRLTVV.

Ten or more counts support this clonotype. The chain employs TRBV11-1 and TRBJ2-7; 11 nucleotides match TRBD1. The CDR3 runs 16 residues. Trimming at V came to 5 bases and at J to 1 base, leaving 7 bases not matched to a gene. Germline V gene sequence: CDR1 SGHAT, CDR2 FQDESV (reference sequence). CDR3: CASSLRDRGGSYEQYF. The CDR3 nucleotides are TGTGCCAGCAGCCTCCGGGACAGGGGGGGTTCCTACGAGCAGTACTTC.

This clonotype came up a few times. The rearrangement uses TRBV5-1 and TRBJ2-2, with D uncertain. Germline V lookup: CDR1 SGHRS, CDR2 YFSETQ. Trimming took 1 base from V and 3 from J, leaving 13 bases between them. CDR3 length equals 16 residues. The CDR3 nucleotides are TGCGCCAGCAGCTTGATCGATCTCACCTACACCGGGGAGCTGTTTTTT. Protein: CASSLIDLTYTGELFF.

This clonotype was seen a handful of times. The CDR3 region is CSVEDPSGSYNEQFF. Here the CDR3 DNA reads TGCAGCGTTGAAGATCCCAGCGGGTCTTACAATGAGCAGTTCTTC. The rearrangement links TRBV29-1 to TRBJ2-1, with a possible D match to TRBD2 (6 bases). Per the germline V gene, CDR1 is SQVTM and CDR2 is ANQGSEA. CDR3 size: 15 residues. The V and J ends lost 0 bases and 4 bases respectively, with 13 bases between them.

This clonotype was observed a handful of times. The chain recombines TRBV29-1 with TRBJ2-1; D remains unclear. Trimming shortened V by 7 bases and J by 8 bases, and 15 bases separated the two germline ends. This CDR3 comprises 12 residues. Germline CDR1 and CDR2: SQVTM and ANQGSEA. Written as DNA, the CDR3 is TGCAGCGCAAAAACCATAACGGATGAGCAGTTCTTC. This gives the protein CSAKTITDEQFF.

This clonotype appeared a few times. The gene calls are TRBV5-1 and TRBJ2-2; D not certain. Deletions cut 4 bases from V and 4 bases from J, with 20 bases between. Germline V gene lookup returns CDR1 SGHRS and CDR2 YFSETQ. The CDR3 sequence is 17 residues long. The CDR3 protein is CASSGRGMRSATGELFF. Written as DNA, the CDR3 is TGCGCCAGCAGCGGAAGAGGTATGAGGTCGGCCACCGGGGAGCTGTTTTTT.

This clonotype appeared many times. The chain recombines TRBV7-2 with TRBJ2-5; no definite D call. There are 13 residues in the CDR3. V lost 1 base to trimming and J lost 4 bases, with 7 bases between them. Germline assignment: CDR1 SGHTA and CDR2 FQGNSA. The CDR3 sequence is CASSLEFRETQYF. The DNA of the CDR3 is TGTGCCAGCAGCTTAGAGTTCCGAGAGACCCAGTACTTC.

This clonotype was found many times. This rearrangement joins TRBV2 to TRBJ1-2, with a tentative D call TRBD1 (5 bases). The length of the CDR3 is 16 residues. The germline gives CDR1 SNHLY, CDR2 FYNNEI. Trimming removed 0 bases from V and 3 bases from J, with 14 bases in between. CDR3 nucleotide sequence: TGTGCCAGCAGTGAAGCGCTAGGCAGGGTTGACTATGGCTACACCTTC. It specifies CASSEALGRVDYGYTF.

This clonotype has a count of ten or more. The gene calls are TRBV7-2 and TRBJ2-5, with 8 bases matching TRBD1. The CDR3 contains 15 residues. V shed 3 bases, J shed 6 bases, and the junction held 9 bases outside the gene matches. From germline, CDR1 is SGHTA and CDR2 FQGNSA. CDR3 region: CASSFRQGTGQTQYF. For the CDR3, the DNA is TGTGCCAGCAGCTTTAGACAGGGGACGGGACAGACCCAGTACTTC.

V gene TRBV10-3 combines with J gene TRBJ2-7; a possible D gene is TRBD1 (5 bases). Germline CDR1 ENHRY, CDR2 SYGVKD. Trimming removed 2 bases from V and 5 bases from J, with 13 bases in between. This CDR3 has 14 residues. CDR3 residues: CAISEEQGFNEQYF. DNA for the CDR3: TGTGCCATCAGTGAGGAGCAGGGATTCAACGAGCAGTACTTC.

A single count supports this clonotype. Here the CDR3 reads CSARPDTLNEKLFF. In DNA form, the CDR3 reads TGCAGTGCTAGACCTGACACCCTAAATGAAAAACTGTTTTTT. The V call is TRBV20-1, the J call TRBJ1-4; D ambiguous. CDR1 is DFQATT and CDR2 is SNEGSKA in the germline V gene (reference sequence). V lost 2 bases and J lost 5, with 12 bases in between. The CDR3 totals 14 residues.

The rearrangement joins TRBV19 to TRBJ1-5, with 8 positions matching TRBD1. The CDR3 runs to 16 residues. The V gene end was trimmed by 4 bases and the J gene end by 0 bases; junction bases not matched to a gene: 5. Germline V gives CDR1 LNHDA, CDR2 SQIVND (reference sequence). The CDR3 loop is CASSTTGAHSNQPQHF. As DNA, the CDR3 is TGTGCCAGTAGTACGACAGGGGCTCATAGCAATCAGCCCCAGCATTTT.

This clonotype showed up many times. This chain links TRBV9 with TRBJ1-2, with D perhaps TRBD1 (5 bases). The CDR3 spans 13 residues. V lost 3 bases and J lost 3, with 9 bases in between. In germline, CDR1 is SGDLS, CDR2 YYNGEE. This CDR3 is CASSAQGDYGYTF. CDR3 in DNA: TGTGCCAGCAGCGCCCAGGGAGACTATGGCTACACCTTC.